This T cell receptor beta chain was observed in a study of human T cells and chemical hapten exposure. The time point here: patch test 1, 2 weeks after DPC sensitization. The treatment denotes: therapeutic diphenylcyclopropenone sensitization with weekly scalp DPC. Blood was drawn before each patch test was applied. This clonotype occurred a few times. A single record per CDR3 protein comes from TCRdb applying MiXCR to the RACE reads. This table holds about 120,000 distinct CDR3 sequences, approximately 15% found once. The V and J ends lost 0 bases and 11 bases respectively, with 5 bases between them. CDR3 length: 12 amino acids. The V gene's germline CDR1 is SEHNR and CDR2 FQNEAQ (reference sequence).

This chain uses TRBV7-9 with TRBJ1-6, with D hard to call. This receptor was identified in a man younger than 35 with alopecia areata. Some clones in this sample may be carry-over from other donors' samples. The sample here was whole blood, taken in connection with sensitization to the hapten diphenylcyclopropenone (DPC). CDR3 nucleotide sequence: TGTGCCAGCAGCTTAGCGAAGGCACCCCTCCACTTT. It encodes CASSLAKAPLHF.